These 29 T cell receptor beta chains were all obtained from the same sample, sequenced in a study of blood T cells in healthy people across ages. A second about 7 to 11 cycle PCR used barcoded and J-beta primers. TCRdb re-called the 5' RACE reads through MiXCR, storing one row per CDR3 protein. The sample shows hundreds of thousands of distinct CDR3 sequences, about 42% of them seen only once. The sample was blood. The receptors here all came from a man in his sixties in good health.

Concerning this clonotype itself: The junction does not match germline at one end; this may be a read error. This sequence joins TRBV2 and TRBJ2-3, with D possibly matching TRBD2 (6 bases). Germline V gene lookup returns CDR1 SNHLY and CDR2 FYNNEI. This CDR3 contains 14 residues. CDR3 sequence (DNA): TGTGCCAGCAGTGAAGGGGGACTGAAAGATACACAGTATTTT. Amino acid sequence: CASSEGGLKDTQYF. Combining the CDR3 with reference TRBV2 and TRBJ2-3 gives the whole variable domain EPEVTQTPSHQVTQMGQEVILRCVPISNHLYFYWYRQILGQKVEFLVSFYNNEISEKSEIFDDQFSVERPDGSNFTLKIRSTKLEDSAMYFCASSEGGLKDTQYFGPGTRLTVL.

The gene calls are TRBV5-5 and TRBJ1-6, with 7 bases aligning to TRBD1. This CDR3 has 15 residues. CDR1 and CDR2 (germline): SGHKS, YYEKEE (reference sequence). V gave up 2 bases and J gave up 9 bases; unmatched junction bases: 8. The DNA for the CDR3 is TGTGCCAGCAGCTTTCATGGACAGGAAACTTCACCCCTCCACTTT. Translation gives CASSFHGQETSPLHF.

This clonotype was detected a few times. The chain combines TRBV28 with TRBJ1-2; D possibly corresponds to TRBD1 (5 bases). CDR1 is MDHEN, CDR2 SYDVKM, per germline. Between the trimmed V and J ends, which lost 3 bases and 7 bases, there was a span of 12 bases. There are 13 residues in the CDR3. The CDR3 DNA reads TGTGCCAGCAGTTTGCGGGGGGTAGGTGGCTACACCTTC. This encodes CASSLRGVGGYTF.

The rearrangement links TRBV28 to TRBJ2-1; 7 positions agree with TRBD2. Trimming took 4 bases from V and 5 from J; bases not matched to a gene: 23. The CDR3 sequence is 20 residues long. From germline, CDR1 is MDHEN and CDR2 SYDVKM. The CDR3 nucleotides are TGTGCCAGCAGTTCGCGCCCCAAATTGACTAGGGCGGGGGAGAACAATGAGCAGTTCTTC. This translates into CASSSRPKLTRAGENNEQFF.

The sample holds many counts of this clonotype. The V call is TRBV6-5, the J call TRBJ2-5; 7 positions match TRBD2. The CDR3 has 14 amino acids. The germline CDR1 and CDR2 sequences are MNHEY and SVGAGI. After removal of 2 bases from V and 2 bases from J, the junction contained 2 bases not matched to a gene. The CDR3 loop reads CASSYGGGQETQYF. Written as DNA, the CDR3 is TGTGCCAGCAGTTACGGCGGGGGACAAGAGACCCAGTACTTC.

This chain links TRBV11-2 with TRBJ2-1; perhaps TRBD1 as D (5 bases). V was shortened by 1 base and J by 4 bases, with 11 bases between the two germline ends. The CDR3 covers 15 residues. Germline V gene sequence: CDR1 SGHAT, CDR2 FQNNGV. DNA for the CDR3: TGTGCCAGCAGCTTAGCAGGGTCCCCATACAATGAGCAGTTCTTC. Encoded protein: CASSLAGSPYNEQFF.

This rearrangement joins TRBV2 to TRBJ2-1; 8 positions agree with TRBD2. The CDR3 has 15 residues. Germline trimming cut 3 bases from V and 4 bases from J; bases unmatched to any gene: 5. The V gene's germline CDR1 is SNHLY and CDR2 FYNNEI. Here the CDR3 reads CASSDPGGFYNEQFF. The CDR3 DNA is TGTGCCAGCAGTGATCCGGGGGGGTTTTACAATGAGCAGTTCTTC.

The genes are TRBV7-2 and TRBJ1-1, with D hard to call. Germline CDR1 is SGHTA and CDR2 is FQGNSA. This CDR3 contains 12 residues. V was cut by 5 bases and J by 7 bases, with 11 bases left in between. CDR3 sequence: CASSPRAFEAFF. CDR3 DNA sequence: TGTGCCAGCAGCCCCCGGGCTTTTGAAGCTTTCTTT.

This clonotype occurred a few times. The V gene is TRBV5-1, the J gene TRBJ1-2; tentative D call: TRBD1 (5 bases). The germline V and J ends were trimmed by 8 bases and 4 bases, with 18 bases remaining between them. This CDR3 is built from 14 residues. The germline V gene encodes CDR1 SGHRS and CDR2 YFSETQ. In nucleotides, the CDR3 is TGCGCCAGTAGAGAGTTCCCGGGACCCTATGGCTACACCTTC. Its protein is CASREFPGPYGYTF.

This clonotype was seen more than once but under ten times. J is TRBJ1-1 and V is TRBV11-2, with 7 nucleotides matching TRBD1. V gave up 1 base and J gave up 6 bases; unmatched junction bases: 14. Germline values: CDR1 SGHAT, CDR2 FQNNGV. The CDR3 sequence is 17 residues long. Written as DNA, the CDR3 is TGTGCCAGCAGCTTAGGAAGCCGACGGGGACAGTTTTCTGAAGCTTTCTTT. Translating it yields CASSLGSRRGQFSEAFF.

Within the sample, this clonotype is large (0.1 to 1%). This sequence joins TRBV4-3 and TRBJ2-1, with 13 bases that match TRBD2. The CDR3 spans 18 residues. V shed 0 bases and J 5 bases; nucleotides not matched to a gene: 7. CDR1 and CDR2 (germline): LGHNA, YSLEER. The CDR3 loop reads CASSQDSWTSGRNNEQFF. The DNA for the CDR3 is TGCGCCAGCAGCCAAGATAGCTGGACTAGCGGGAGAAACAATGAGCAGTTCTTC.

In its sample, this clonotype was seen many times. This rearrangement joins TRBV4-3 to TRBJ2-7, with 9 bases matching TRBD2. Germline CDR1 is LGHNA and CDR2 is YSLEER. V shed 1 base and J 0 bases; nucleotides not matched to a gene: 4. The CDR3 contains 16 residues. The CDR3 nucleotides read TGCGCCAGCAGCCAAGTAAGCGGGGGGTACTCCTACGAGCAGTACTTC. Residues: CASSQVSGGYSYEQYF.

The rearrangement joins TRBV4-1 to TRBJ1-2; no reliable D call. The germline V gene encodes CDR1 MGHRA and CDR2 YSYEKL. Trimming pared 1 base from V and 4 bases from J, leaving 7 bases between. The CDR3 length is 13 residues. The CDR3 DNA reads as TGCGCCAGCAGCCAAGTGCCCAGCTATGGCTACACCTTC. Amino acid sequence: CASSQVPSYGYTF.

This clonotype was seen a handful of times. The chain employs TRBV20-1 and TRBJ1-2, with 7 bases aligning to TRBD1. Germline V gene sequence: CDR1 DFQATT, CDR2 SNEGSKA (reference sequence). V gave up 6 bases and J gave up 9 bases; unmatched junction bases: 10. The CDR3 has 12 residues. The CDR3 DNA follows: TGCAGTGCAGCCACAGGGGAGATTCGCTACACCTTC. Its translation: CSAATGEIRYTF.

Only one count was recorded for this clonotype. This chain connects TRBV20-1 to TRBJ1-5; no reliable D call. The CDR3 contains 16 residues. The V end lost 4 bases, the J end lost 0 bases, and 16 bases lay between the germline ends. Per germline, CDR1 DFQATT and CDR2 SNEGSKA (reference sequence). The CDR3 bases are TGCAGTGCTACGACCCGCCGCACCTATAGCAATCAGCCCCAGCATTTT. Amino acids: CSATTRRTYSNQPQHF.

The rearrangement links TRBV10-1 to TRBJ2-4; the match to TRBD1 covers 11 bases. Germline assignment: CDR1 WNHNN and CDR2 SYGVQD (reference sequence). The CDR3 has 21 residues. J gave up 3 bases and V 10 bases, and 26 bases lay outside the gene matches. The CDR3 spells CAKKPGQGERSPTLVKNIQYF. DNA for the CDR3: TGCGCCAAGAAACCGGGACAGGGGGAACGGTCACCAACCCTGGTCAAAAACATTCAGTACTTC.

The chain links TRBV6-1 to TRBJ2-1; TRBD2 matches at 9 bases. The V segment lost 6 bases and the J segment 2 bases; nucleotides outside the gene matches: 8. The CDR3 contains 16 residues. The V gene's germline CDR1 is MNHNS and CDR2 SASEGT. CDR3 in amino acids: CASRETSGIPYNEQFF. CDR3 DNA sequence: TGTGCCAGCAGGGAGACTAGCGGCATACCCTACAATGAGCAGTTCTTC.

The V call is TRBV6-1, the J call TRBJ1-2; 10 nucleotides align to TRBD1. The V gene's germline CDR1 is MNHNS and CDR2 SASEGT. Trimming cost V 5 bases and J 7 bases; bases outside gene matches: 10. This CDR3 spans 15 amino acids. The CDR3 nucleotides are TGTGCCAGCAGTCCGACCGGGACAGGGGCTTGTGGCTACACCTTC. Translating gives CASSPTGTGACGYTF.

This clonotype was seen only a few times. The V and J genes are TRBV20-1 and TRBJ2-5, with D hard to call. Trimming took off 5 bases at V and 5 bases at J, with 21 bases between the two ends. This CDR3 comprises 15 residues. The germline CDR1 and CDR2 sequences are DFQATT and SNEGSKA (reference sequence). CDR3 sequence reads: CSAPLLHGLWETQYF. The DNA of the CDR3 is TGCAGTGCTCCTCTCCTACACGGTCTATGGGAGACCCAGTACTTC.

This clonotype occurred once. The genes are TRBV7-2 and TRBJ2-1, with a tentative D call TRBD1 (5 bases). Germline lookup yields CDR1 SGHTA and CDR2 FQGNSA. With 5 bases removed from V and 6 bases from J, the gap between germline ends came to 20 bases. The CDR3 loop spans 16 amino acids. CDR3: CASSPRSQGSPNEQFF. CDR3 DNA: TGTGCCAGCAGCCCCAGGTCGCAGGGTTCCCCCAATGAGCAGTTCTTC.

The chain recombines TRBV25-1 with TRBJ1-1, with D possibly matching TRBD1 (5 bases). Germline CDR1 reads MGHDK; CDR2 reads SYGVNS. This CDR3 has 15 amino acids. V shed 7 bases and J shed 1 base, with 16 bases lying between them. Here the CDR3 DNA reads TGTGCCAGCACCCACAGCCGAAGGGGGAACACTGAAGCTTTCTTT. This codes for CASTHSRRGNTEAFF.

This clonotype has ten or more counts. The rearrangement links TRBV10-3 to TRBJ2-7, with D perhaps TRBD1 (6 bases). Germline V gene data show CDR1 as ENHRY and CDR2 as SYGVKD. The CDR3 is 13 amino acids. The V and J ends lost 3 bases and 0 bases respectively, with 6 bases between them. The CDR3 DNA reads TGTGCCATCAGTGAAGGGGGCTCCTACGAGCAGTACTTC. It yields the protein CAISEGGSYEQYF.

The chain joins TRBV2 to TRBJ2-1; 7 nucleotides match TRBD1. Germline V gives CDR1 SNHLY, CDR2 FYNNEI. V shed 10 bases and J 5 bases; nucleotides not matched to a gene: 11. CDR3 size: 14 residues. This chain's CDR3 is CATRQGQRNNEQFF. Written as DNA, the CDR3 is TGTGCCACCCGCCAGGGACAGAGAAACAATGAGCAGTTCTTC.

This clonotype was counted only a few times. For the CDR3, the DNA is TGTGCCAGCAGCGCAGAGGGATCTAGCACAGATACGCAGTATTTT. Encoded protein: CASSAEGSSTDTQYF. The chain links TRBV9 to TRBJ2-3; tentative D call: TRBD2 (5 bases). CDR3 length: 15 amino acids. Germline V gives CDR1 SGDLS, CDR2 YYNGEE. V lost 3 bases and J lost 0, with 11 bases in between.

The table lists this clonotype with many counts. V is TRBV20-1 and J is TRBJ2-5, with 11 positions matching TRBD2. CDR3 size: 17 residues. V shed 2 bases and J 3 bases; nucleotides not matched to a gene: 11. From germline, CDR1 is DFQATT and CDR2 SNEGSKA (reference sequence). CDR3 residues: CSARSPGTSGPKETQYF. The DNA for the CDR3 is TGCAGTGCTAGAAGCCCCGGGACTAGCGGACCAAAAGAGACCCAGTACTTC.

CDR3: CASSPDRADNQPQHF. Here the CDR3 DNA reads TGTGCCAGCAGTCCTGACAGGGCTGACAATCAGCCCCAGCATTTT. This rearrangement joins TRBV27 to TRBJ1-5, with 7 bases aligning to TRBD1. CDR3 length: 15 residues. V shed 5 bases, J shed 3 bases, and the junction held 7 bases outside the gene matches. Germline-derived CDR1 and CDR2 are MNHEY and SMNVEV (reference sequence).

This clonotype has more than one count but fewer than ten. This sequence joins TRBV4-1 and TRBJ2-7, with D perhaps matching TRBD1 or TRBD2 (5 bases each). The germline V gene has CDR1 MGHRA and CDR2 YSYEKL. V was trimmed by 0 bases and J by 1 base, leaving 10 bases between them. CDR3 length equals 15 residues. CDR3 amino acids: CASSQDPGASYEQYF. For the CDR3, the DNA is TGCGCCAGCAGCCAAGATCCCGGGGCGTCCTACGAGCAGTACTTC.

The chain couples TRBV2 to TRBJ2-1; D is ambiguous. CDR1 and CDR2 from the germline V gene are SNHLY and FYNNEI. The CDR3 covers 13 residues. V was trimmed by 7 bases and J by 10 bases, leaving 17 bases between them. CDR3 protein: CASTVAVSYEQFF. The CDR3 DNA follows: TGTGCCAGCACCGTGGCAGTATCCTACGAGCAGTTCTTC. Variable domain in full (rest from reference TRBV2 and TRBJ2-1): EPEVTQTPSHQVTQMGQEVILRCVPISNHLYFYWYRQILGQKVEFLVSFYNNEISEKSEIFDDQFSVERPDGSNFTLKIRSTKLEDSAMYFCASTVAVSYEQFFGPGTRLTVL.

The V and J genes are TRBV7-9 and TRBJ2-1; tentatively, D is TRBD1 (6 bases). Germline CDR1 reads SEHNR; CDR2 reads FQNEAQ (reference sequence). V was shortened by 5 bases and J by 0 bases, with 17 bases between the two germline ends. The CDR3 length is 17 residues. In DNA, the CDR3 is TGTGCCAGCAGCCAAACAGGGTATAGAAGCTCCTACAATGAGCAGTTCTTC. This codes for CASSQTGYRSSYNEQFF.